This T cell receptor (beta chain) derives from a study of blood T cell repertoires in COVID-19. CDR1 is SGHDN and CDR2 is FVKESK in the germline V gene. This CDR3 has 13 amino acids. V was cut by 1 base and J by 5 bases, with 9 bases left in between. Measured with immunoSEQ multiplex PCR; TCRdb has only the in-frame clones, and not every one. Here the sample spans fewer than 500,000 clones, 86% being singletons. The rearrangement links TRBV14 to TRBJ2-7; D ambiguous. The TCR sequence derives from a woman under 40 with active or convalescent COVID-19. Sequenced input: peripheral blood. CDR3 bases: TGTGCCAGCAGCCAAGTGGTTTCGGACGAGCAGTACTTC. Its translation is CASSQVVSDEQYF. Full variable domain (remainder filled in from reference TRBV14 and TRBJ2-7): EAGVTQFPSHSVIEKGQTVTLRCDPISGHDNLYWYRRVMGKEIKFLLHFVKESKQDESGMPNNRFLAERTGGTYSTLKVQPAELEDSGVYFCASSQVVSDEQYFGPGTRLTVT.